This T cell receptor beta chain was identified during a study of T cell changes during pregnancy in multiple sclerosis. Germline values: CDR1 SGHVS, CDR2 FQNEAQ. The CDR3 length is 14 residues. Trimming cost V 5 bases and J 7 bases; bases outside gene matches: 5. The protocol was immunoSEQ multiplex PCR, while the TCRdb copy is restricted to in-frame clones and leaves out a portion. The sample consists of some 40,000 clones, around 93% of them appearing once. This chain connects TRBV7-8 to TRBJ2-1; 10 positions match TRBD2. This receptor was identified in a female donor with multiple sclerosis, enrolled in a pregnancy study. Here the sequenced sample was CD4+ T cells from peripheral blood mononuclear cells, taken after pregnancy. CDR3 loop: CASSALAGFNEQFF. CDR3 nucleotides: TGTGCCAGCAGCGCACTAGCGGGGTTTAATGAGCAGTTCTTC.